This T cell receptor (beta chain) comes out of a study of blood T cell repertoires in COVID-19. In the study's own analysis: Using reference gene primer amplification, nucleated cell counts were estimated. Sequencing was performed with immunoSEQ multiplex PCR; in TCRdb, only in-frame clones are kept and a portion is missing. V and J calls and clone size are given by that table; D and trimming were obtained from the DNA. The table lists tens of thousands of clones, 84% of them singletons. CDR3 length equals 16 residues. CDR1 and CDR2 (germline): SGHAT, FQNNGV. Trimming stripped 0 bases from V and 3 bases from J, with 15 bases between. This clone was recorded once.

The sequenced sample consisted of peripheral blood. The sequence was obtained from a man between 65 and 85 years old with acute or convalescent COVID-19. The chain recombines TRBV11-2 with TRBJ2-7, with D possibly TRBD2 on 6 matching bases. The CDR3 is CASSLDLGWRDYEQYF. The DNA of the CDR3 is TGTGCCAGCAGCTTAGATCTAGGGTGGCGGGACTACGAGCAGTACTTC.